This TCR beta chain is from a study of blood T cell repertoires in COVID-19. Authors' analysis steps: Estimated nucleated cell counts came from reference gene primer amplification. TCRdb keeps only in-frame clones here, not all; method: immunoSEQ multiplex PCR. The D gene and trimming were derived from the DNA, and the V and J assignments and clone size from that table. The sample lists 250,000 to 300,000 clones; 88% were seen once. This CDR3 is 14 amino acids long. CDR1 and CDR2 (germline): MNHEY, SVGAGI. With 0 bases removed from V and 1 base from J, the gap between germline ends came to 7 bases. The sequenced sample was peripheral blood. The source of this sequence is a woman aged 25 to 39 with COVID-19, enrolled during active disease. The J gene is TRBJ2-7, the V gene TRBV6-5; the D is unclear. DNA of the CDR3: TGTGCCAGCAGTTACTCGGCAGATTCCTACGAGCAGTACTTC. It codes for CASSYSADSYEQYF.